Below, 31 T cell receptor beta chains from the same sample are listed, as sequenced in a study of T-cell memory formation after mild COVID-19. TCRdb fed the 5' RACE reads into MiXCR, producing one record per CDR3 protein. This sample has roughly 380,000 distinct CDR3 sequences, with 25% to 30% found just once. Material for sequencing was PBMCs or a T cell subset sorted from them (not recorded which). Receptor source: an adult woman who had mild COVID-19 (a few samples of this study predate the infection). Cell type and time point are not known.

This clonotype was counted only a few times. J is TRBJ2-1 and V is TRBV7-2, with D uncertain. Germline loops: CDR1 SGHTA, CDR2 FQGNSA. The CDR3 is made up of 14 amino acids. V lost 1 base to trimming and J lost 13 bases, with 17 bases between them. The DNA of the CDR3 is TGTGCCAGCAGCTTAGAGACGCCTCGGCAGCTACAGTTCTTC. The encoded protein is CASSLETPRQLQFF.

The J gene is TRBJ2-3, the V gene TRBV5-1; TRBD2 matches at 12 bases. This CDR3 spans 16 amino acids. Germline CDR1 and CDR2: SGHRS and YFSETQ. With V trimmed by 3 bases and J by 6 bases, 8 bases remained unmatched. The CDR3 sequence: CASSSLAGGLRDTQYF. The CDR3 DNA reads TGCGCCAGCAGCTCACTAGCGGGGGGCCTCCGGGATACGCAGTATTTT.

J is TRBJ1-5 and V is TRBV15; D is unresolved. The CDR3 totals 13 residues. Germline V CDR1 and CDR2: LNHNV, YYDKDF (reference sequence). Trimming removed 6 bases at V and 0 bases at J, with 6 bases between. CDR3: CATRDSSNQPQHF. CDR3 DNA: TGTGCCACCAGGGACTCTAGCAATCAGCCCCAGCATTTT.

This clonotype was recorded a few times. This chain uses TRBV11-2 with TRBJ2-1; D ambiguous. Trimming stripped 5 bases from V and 0 bases from J, with 14 bases between. There are 16 residues in the CDR3. Germline CDR1 is SGHAT and CDR2 is FQNNGV. CDR3 region: CASSPIGSSSYNEQFF. In DNA form, the CDR3 reads TGTGCCAGCAGCCCCATAGGGTCAAGCTCCTACAATGAGCAGTTCTTC.

The rearrangement joins TRBV20-1 to TRBJ2-7; 7 bases match TRBD2. From germline, CDR1 is DFQATT and CDR2 SNEGSKA (reference sequence). V was pared by 4 bases and J by 2 bases, with 8 bases of the junction left unmatched. This CDR3 contains 14 residues. The CDR3 bases are TGCAGTGCTATGGCTGCGGGAGTAGCCTACGAGCAGTACTTC. It translates to CSAMAAGVAYEQYF.

This clonotype occurred a few times. The chain has TRBV4-1 and TRBJ1-5; D remains ambiguous. The CDR3 covers 15 residues. Germline V CDR1 and CDR2: MGHRA, YSYEKL. V was clipped by 3 bases and J by 1 base, with 10 bases between them. The CDR3 DNA reads TGCGCCAGCAGCCAGAGGTCCCCGAGCAATCAGCCCCAGCATTTT. Amino acid sequence: CASSQRSPSNQPQHF.

The chain employs TRBV5-1 and TRBJ2-7, with TRBD2 matching 9 bases. The CDR3 is made up of 18 amino acids. Looked up from germline, CDR1 is SGHRS and CDR2 is YFSETQ. J gave up 7 bases and V 1 base, and 18 bases lay outside the gene matches. The CDR3 loop reads CASSLSSSGITTAYEQYF. The DNA for the CDR3 is TGCGCCAGCAGCTTGTCTTCTAGCGGGATCACTACGGCGTATGAGCAGTACTTC. The variable domain in full, with the rest retrieved from reference TRBV5-1 and TRBJ2-7, is KAGVTQTPRYLIKTRGQQVTLSCSPISGHRSVSWYQQTPGQGLQFLFEYFSETQRNKGNFPGRFSGRQFSNSRSEMNVSTLELGDSALYLCASSLSSSGITTAYEQYFGPGTRLTVT.

V and J are TRBV12-3 or TRBV12-4 and TRBJ2-1; 13 nucleotides line up with TRBD2. V gave up 6 bases and J gave up 9 bases; unmatched junction bases: 2. The CDR3 is 13 amino acids. CDR3 region: CASSRTSGSEQFF. CDR3 sequence (DNA): TGTGCCAGCAGCCGGACTAGCGGGAGTGAGCAGTTCTTC.

Many counts were recorded for this clonotype. The chain has TRBV7-9 and TRBJ1-4; D gene unclear. The CDR3 runs to 16 residues. Germline lookup yields CDR1 SEHNR and CDR2 FQNEAQ (reference sequence). V was shortened by 5 bases and J by 4 bases, with 17 bases between the two germline ends. The CDR3 DNA sequence: TGTGCCAGCAGCCCATTTAGTTCCGACCTTAATGAAAAACTGTTTTTT. This sequence encodes CASSPFSSDLNEKLFF.

This clonotype showed up just a few times. The rearrangement links TRBV29-1 to TRBJ2-7; D possibly corresponds to TRBD1 (7 bases). V lost 6 bases to trimming and J lost 2 bases, with 14 bases between them. This CDR3 spans 13 amino acids. Germline lookup yields CDR1 SQVTM and CDR2 ANQGSEA. CDR3: CSVPTGTPYEQYF. In DNA form, the CDR3 reads TGCAGCGTCCCGACAGGGACTCCCTACGAGCAGTACTTC.

V is TRBV12-3 or TRBV12-4 and J is TRBJ2-3, with D perhaps assigned TRBD1 or TRBD2 (5 bases each). The length of the CDR3 is 14 residues. Trimming removed 11 bases from V and 2 bases from J, with 17 bases in between. CDR3 residues: CAVGVPKITDTQYF. The CDR3 DNA follows: TGTGCCGTGGGGGTCCCTAAAATCACAGATACGCAGTATTTT.

The table lists this clonotype with a few counts. This sequence joins TRBV19 and TRBJ2-2, with 8 bases matching TRBD1. The germline V gene has CDR1 LNHDA and CDR2 SQIVND (reference sequence). The CDR3 totals 15 residues. V lost 6 bases, J lost 3 bases, and 6 bases stayed unmatched. CDR3 sequence (DNA): TGTGCCAGTAGCCTGACAGGGGCGGACACCGGGGAGCTGTTTTTT. It specifies CASSLTGADTGELFF.

This chain uses TRBV12-3 or TRBV12-4 with TRBJ1-2, with 7 bases fitting TRBD1. With 5 bases clipped from V and 2 bases from J, the junction kept 8 bases outside the gene matches. The CDR3 length is 15 residues. The CDR3 sequence is CASSPPQGQNYGYTF. The DNA of the CDR3 is TGTGCCAGCAGTCCTCCACAGGGGCAGAACTATGGCTACACCTTC.

This clonotype was counted between two and nine times. This rearrangement joins TRBV10-2 to TRBJ2-3; D not resolved. Trimming left V 7 bases short and J 2 bases short, with 16 bases between. The CDR3 consists of 15 residues. Germline-derived CDR1 and CDR2 are WSHSY and SAAADI. This CDR3 is CASKLSTSPTDTQYF. As DNA, the CDR3 is TGCGCCAGCAAACTTTCTACGTCACCCACAGATACGCAGTATTTT.

The chain employs TRBV6-6 and TRBJ2-1; TRBD1 agrees at 9 bases. Unmatched junction bases numbered 5, after V lost 5 bases and J lost 3 bases. This CDR3 has 15 amino acids. The germline gives CDR1 MNHNY, CDR2 SVGAGI (reference sequence). The CDR3 sequence is CASSGPGQGYNEQFF. The CDR3 DNA reads as TGTGCCAGCAGTGGACCGGGACAGGGCTACAATGAGCAGTTCTTC.

The V and J genes are TRBV15 and TRBJ1-6, with D tentatively TRBD1 (5 bases). This CDR3 is built from 16 residues. CDR1 is LNHNV, CDR2 YYDKDF, per germline (reference sequence). The V and J ends lost 6 bases and 7 bases respectively, with 19 bases between them. CDR3 protein: CATRSIMGQANSPLHF. The CDR3 coding sequence is TGTGCCACCAGGTCGATTATGGGGCAGGCAAATTCACCCCTCCACTTT.

The chain combines TRBV30 with TRBJ1-6; 7 bases map to TRBD1. This CDR3 is built from 15 residues. V shed 1 base and J 4 bases; nucleotides not matched to a gene: 4. Germline CDR1 and CDR2: GTSNPN and SVGIG (reference sequence). The CDR3 bases are TGTGCCTGGAGTGGGCAGGGGGAGTATAATTCACCCCTCCACTTT. It specifies CAWSGQGEYNSPLHF.

This clonotype was seen a few times. This chain uses TRBV30 with TRBJ2-6; D remains ambiguous. From germline, CDR1 is GTSNPN and CDR2 SVGIG (reference sequence). CDR3 length: 16 amino acids. V gave up 0 bases and J gave up 2 bases, with 11 bases separating them. The CDR3 loop is CAWSVPSRPGANVLTF. The CDR3 nucleotides are TGTGCCTGGAGTGTACCCAGCCGGCCTGGGGCCAACGTCCTGACTTTC.

This clonotype was recorded a few times. The rearrangement uses TRBV7-2 and TRBJ2-1; D might be TRBD2 (6 bases). Deletions cut 5 bases from V and 6 bases from J, with 17 bases between. This CDR3 spans 15 amino acids. Germline V gene sequence: CDR1 SGHTA, CDR2 FQGNSA. The CDR3 loop reads CASSAGPTPSNEQFF. As DNA, the CDR3 is TGTGCCAGCAGCGCGGGACCCACGCCTTCCAATGAGCAGTTCTTC.

This clonotype was counted many times. The chain carries TRBV5-8 and TRBJ2-2; D unclear. V gave up 0 bases and J gave up 4 bases, with 10 bases separating them. Germline V CDR1 and CDR2: SGHTS, YDEGEE. The CDR3 spans 15 residues. CDR3 bases: TGTGCCAGCAGCTTGGACTCGAACCCCACCGGGGAGCTGTTTTTT. As protein: CASSLDSNPTGELFF.

In this sample, this clonotype turned up a few times. This chain connects TRBV20-1 to TRBJ1-1; no firm D call. The CDR3 consists of 12 residues. Trimming took off 2 bases at V and 3 bases at J, with 7 bases between the two ends. The germline gives CDR1 DFQATT, CDR2 SNEGSKA (reference sequence). CDR3 loop: CSARHRDTEAFF. CDR3 nucleotide sequence: TGCAGTGCTAGACACCGGGACACTGAAGCTTTCTTT.

The V call is TRBV4-1, the J call TRBJ2-1; 12 nucleotides match TRBD1. The trim removed 3 bases at V and 7 bases at J, leaving 7 bases unmatched. CDR3 length: 16 amino acids. Germline CDR1 MGHRA, CDR2 YSYEKL. CDR3 in amino acids: CASSQPGQGAQNEQFF. CDR3 sequence (DNA): TGCGCCAGCAGCCAGCCGGGACAGGGGGCGCAGAATGAGCAGTTCTTC.

This clonotype was detected only a few times. The chain is built from TRBV2 and TRBJ1-3; D gene ambiguous. Looked up from germline, CDR1 is SNHLY and CDR2 is FYNNEI. The germline V and J ends were trimmed by 5 bases and 0 bases, with 8 bases remaining between them. The CDR3 sequence is 14 residues long. CDR3 nucleotides: TGTGCCAGCAGTCTATGGGCCTCTGGAAACACCATATATTTT. Translated, it gives CASSLWASGNTIYF.

This clonotype came up a few times. The rearrangement links TRBV12-3 or TRBV12-4 to TRBJ2-2, with D perhaps given as TRBD1 or TRBD2 (6 bases each). CDR3 length: 16 amino acids. V gave up 6 bases and J gave up 5 bases, with 19 bases separating them. CDR3 sequence: CASREVGGLKTGELFF. DNA of the CDR3: TGTGCCAGCAGAGAAGTTGGGGGGCTAAAAACCGGGGAGCTGTTTTTT.

V is TRBV12-3 or TRBV12-4 and J is TRBJ1-1; no definite D call. This CDR3 is 14 amino acids long. V was clipped by 3 bases and J by 0 bases, with 8 bases between them. DNA for the CDR3: TGTGCCAGCAGTTTCCTGCTCTTGAACACTGAAGCTTTCTTT. It yields the protein CASSFLLLNTEAFF.

CDR3 sequence: CASSLTGRGDIQYF. Written as DNA, the CDR3 is TGTGCCAGCAGCTTAACAGGGAGGGGAGACATTCAGTACTTC. The chain employs TRBV7-8 and TRBJ2-4; tentative D call: TRBD2 (7 bases). Trimming removed 2 bases at V and 8 bases at J, with 13 bases between. The CDR3 spans 14 residues. Germline loops: CDR1 SGHVS, CDR2 FQNEAQ.

The chain combines TRBV2 with TRBJ2-6; the D is unclear. The length of the CDR3 is 14 residues. Per the germline V gene, CDR1 is SNHLY and CDR2 is FYNNEI. Trimming shortened V by 6 bases and J by 0 bases, and 6 bases separated the two germline ends. The CDR3 DNA reads as TGTGCCAGCAGAAGCTACTCTGGGGCCAACGTCCTGACTTTC. Translated: CASRSYSGANVLTF.

The chain uses TRBV4-1 and TRBJ1-2, with 7 bases lining up with TRBD1. The junction had 11 bases not matched to a gene; V was cut back by 6 bases and J by 7 bases. The CDR3 is 14 residues long. CDR1 and CDR2 from the germline V gene are MGHRA and YSYEKL. The DNA of the CDR3 is TGCGCCAGCAGGCCCGAGGGGGCTCGGAGTGGCTACACCTTC. Its translation is CASRPEGARSGYTF.

This clonotype was observed a handful of times. The rearrangement uses TRBV29-1 and TRBJ2-7; D might be TRBD1 (5 bases). Germline V gene lookup returns CDR1 SQVTM and CDR2 ANQGSEA. The ends were cut back, 4 bases at V and 2 bases at J, with 12 bases in the middle. This CDR3 is 13 amino acids long. The CDR3 DNA is TGCAGCGTTGGGGGCAGGTTGGCCTACGAGCAGTACTTC. Amino acids: CSVGGRLAYEQYF.

The chain combines TRBV12-3 or TRBV12-4 with TRBJ1-5; 7 bases align to TRBD1. The CDR3 is 14 residues long. Unmatched junction bases numbered 8, after V lost 6 bases and J lost 6 bases. The CDR3 nucleotides are TGTGCCAGCAGCTTTAACAGGGGTCGTCAGCCCCAGCATTTT. Amino acid sequence: CASSFNRGRQPQHF.

The rearrangement links TRBV24-1 to TRBJ2-7; the D is unclear. The CDR3 contains 18 residues. Trimming cost V 9 bases and J 7 bases, with 33 bases left between them. Germline CDR1 and CDR2: KGHDR and SFDVKD. The CDR3 here is CATSRHLVNYYPLVEQYF. The CDR3 region has the DNA TGTGCCACCTCCCGACACTTGGTCAACTACTATCCTTTAGTAGAGCAGTACTTC.